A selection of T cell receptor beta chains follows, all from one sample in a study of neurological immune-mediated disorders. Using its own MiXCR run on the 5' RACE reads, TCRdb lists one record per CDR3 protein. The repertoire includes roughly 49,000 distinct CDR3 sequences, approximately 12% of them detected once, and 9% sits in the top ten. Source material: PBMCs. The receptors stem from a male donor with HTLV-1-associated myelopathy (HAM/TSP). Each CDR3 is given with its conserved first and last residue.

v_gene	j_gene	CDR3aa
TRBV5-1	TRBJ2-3	CASSSLTASTDTQYF
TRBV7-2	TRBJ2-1	CASSLVGTSGGAWNEQFF
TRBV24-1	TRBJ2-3	CATSDGVAGEWADTQYF
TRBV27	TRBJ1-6	CASTVGDRSNSPLHF
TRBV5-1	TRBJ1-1	CASSASTVLEAFF
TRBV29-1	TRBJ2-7	CSVEESGRKSYEQYF
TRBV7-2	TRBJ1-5	CASSLEQGVENQPQHF
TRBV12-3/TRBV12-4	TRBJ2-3	CASSLGPGDTQYF
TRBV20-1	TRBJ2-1	CSAREVAGHSSYNEQFF
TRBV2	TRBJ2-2	CASSNRDTGELFF
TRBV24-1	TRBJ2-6	CATSALNPSGANVLTF
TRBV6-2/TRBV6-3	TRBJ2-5	CASSYLSSGQETQYF
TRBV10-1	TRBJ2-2	CASIIEKKQGSNTGELFF
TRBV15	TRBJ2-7	CATSRQYNYEQYF
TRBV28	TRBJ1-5	CASSPPGAKEGHF
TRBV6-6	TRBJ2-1	CASSPRDNEQFF
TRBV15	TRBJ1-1	CATSITGRENEAFF
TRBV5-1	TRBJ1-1	CASSLAGFEAFF
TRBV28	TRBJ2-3	CASSQDRASTDTQYF
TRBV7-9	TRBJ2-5	CASSFTRDQETQYF
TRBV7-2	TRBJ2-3	CARRRDSDTQYF
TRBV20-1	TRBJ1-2	CSAEGGQGRSGYTF
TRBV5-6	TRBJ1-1	CASSGGQGQIEAFF
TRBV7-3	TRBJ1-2	CASSLLRTGDGYTF
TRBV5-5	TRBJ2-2	CASSLDPQNTGELFF
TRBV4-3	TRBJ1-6	CASSQRQGSNSPLHF
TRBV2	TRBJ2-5	CASSGLSQGETQYF
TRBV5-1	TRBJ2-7	CASSSGTGHYEQYF
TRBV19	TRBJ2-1	CASNGGNYNEQFF
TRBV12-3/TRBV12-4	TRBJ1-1	CASSFPHNADTEAFF
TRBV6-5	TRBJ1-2	CASSTVEYGYTF
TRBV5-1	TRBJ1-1	CASIRQGASNTEAFF
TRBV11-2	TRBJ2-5	CASSSSWDGAQYF
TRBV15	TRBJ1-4	CATSRARRTNEKLFF
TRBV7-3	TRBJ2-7	CASSPTVLAEEQYF
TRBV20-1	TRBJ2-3	CSAPDSRPGTDTQYF
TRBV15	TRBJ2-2	CATSRRTGAGTGELFF
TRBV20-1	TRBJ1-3	CSARQNSGNTIYF
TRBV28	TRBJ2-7	CASSTGGTEQYF
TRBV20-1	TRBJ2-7	CSARDYLLGSGSLDEQYF
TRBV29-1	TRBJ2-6	CSVGSGSGANVLTF
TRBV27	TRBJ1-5	CASSPSGVGQPQHF
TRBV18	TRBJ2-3	CASSPLSTDTQYF
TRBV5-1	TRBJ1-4	CASSLVLGEKLFF
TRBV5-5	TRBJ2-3	CASSKTISPGTDTQYF
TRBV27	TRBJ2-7	CASSSRTSGVYEQYF
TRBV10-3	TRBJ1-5	CAISLELNQPQHF
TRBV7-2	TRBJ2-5	CASSSFGTFETQYF
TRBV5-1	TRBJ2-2	CASSLGAGQGDTGELFF
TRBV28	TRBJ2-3	CASSPQAGTQYF
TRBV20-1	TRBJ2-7	CSARAGGSYEQYF
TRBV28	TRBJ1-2	CASTRGRLYGYTF